The clone carrying this T cell receptor (beta chain) has only a few counts. As yet, its antigen is unknown. The source of the sample is a study of response to subunit inactivated influenza vaccine. Broader study findings: With each seasonal influenza vaccination, the authors suggested, few new T cells are recruited.

TCRdb reanalysed the RT-PCR reads using MiXCR and keeps one entry per CDR3 protein. This sample yields under 850,000 distinct CDR3 sequences, of which under 20% are seen a single time; roughly 10% belongs to the top ten. The germline V and J ends were trimmed by 1 base and 2 bases, with 15 bases remaining between them. The CDR3 loop spans 16 amino acids. Germline CDR1 LGHNA, CDR2 YNFKEQ. The source was PBMCs from blood, collected roughly 5 days after vaccination. The clonotype comes from a man in his forties or fifties who received an inactivated influenza vaccine. The chain couples TRBV4-2 to TRBJ2-7; D gene unclear. The chain's CDR3 is CASSQGLWISTYEQYF. In DNA, the CDR3 is TGTGCCAGCAGCCAAGGGCTCTGGATTTCTACCTACGAGCAGTACTTC.